A single sample gave rise to the 27 T cell receptor beta chains below, sequenced in a study of spatial heterogeneity in lung cancer. Study-wide results and limits: Within tumors, counts of expanded alpha and beta TCRs tracked tumor mutation counts.

MiXCR was run by TCRdb on the 5' RACE reads, yielding one entry per CDR3 protein. The profile shows 20,000 or so distinct CDR3 sequences, 7.5% of them singletons. Noted time point: sample taken at primary tumor resection. No antigen is known for these receptors. The sample was lung tumor tissue, taken at surgery. The source of these receptors is a male donor with early-stage non-small cell lung cancer.

A single count supports this clonotype. J is TRBJ2-3 and V is TRBV6-6; D might be TRBD2 (7 bases). Per germline, CDR1 MNHNY and CDR2 SVGAGI (reference sequence). Between the trimmed V and J ends, which lost 7 bases and 4 bases, there was a span of 21 bases. This CDR3 has 16 amino acids. The CDR3 is CASTPGGGAIADTQYF. CDR3 bases: TGTGCCAGCACCCCCGGAGGGGGGGCGATCGCAGATACGCAGTATTTT.

In its sample, this clonotype was seen many times. This chain uses TRBV5-1 with TRBJ2-2, with D hard to call. This CDR3 is 13 amino acids long. CDR1 and CDR2 (germline): SGHRS, YFSETQ. V lost 4 bases and J lost 3, with 7 bases in between. DNA for the CDR3: TGCGCCAGCAGCCCGGAGTACACCGGGGAGCTGTTTTTT. Residues: CASSPEYTGELFF.

This clonotype was seen repeatedly, ten times or more. V usage is TRBV7-9 and J usage is TRBJ1-3; TRBD1 might be the D (5 bases). CDR3 size: 15 residues. CDR1 is SEHNR, CDR2 FQNEAQ, per germline (reference sequence). Trimming took 1 base from V and 2 from J, leaving 9 bases between them. CDR3 sequence reads: CASSLGGAPGNTIYF. The DNA of the CDR3 is TGTGCCAGCAGCTTAGGCGGGGCTCCTGGAAACACCATATATTTT.

This clonotype occurred many times. The chain recombines TRBV6-1 with TRBJ2-7; TRBD2 might be the D (6 bases). The germline CDR1 and CDR2 sequences are MNHNS and SASEGT. Deletions cut 6 bases from V and 9 bases from J, with 18 bases between. This CDR3 comprises 13 residues. CDR3 residues: CASSPRRDSRQYF. CDR3 nucleotide sequence: TGTGCCAGCAGCCCTCGGAGGGACTCCCGGCAGTACTTC.

The J gene is TRBJ2-5, the V gene TRBV20-1, with 8 bases that match TRBD2. After removal of 6 bases from V and 2 bases from J, the junction contained 5 bases not matched to a gene. This CDR3 is built from 13 residues. CDR1 DFQATT and CDR2 SNEGSKA come from the germline V gene (reference sequence). CDR3: CSAPGLEQETQYF. DNA of the CDR3: TGCAGTGCCCCGGGACTAGAGCAAGAGACCCAGTACTTC.

This clonotype was detected many times. This sequence joins TRBV5-1 and TRBJ2-3; perhaps D is TRBD1 or TRBD2 (5 bases each). Deletions cut 5 bases from V and 2 bases from J, with 12 bases between. This CDR3 is 14 amino acids long. Germline V gene data show CDR1 as SGHRS and CDR2 as YFSETQ. In DNA, the CDR3 is TGCGCCAGCAGGCCGGGGCCTATCACAGATACGCAGTATTTT. It encodes CASRPGPITDTQYF.

This clonotype was detected ten times or more. The V call is TRBV9, the J call TRBJ2-1; the match to TRBD2 covers 14 bases. This CDR3 has 18 amino acids. Per the germline V gene, CDR1 is SGDLS and CDR2 is YYNGEE. Germline trimming cut 3 bases from V and 3 bases from J; bases unmatched to any gene: 8. The CDR3 DNA reads as TGTGCCAGCAGCGGAGGGGGACTAGCGGGGGTACACTACAATGAGCAGTTCTTC. This encodes CASSGGGLAGVHYNEQFF.

This clonotype occurred many times. The chain is built from TRBV12-5 and TRBJ2-1; D gene uncertain. This CDR3 spans 14 amino acids. Germline V gene data show CDR1 as LGHNT and CDR2 as FRNRAP. V lost 1 base and J lost 1, with 5 bases in between. CDR3 sequence reads: CASGLGGSYNEQFF. Written as DNA, the CDR3 is TGTGCTAGTGGTTTGGGGGGTTCCTACAATGAGCAGTTCTTC.

The chain recombines TRBV19 with TRBJ1-1; unclear D gene. The germline V gene encodes CDR1 LNHDA and CDR2 SQIVND (reference sequence). This CDR3 is 12 amino acids long. Trimming removed 5 bases at V and 4 bases at J, with 8 bases between. The CDR3 DNA follows: TGTGCCAGTAGTTCCTGGGGCACTGAAGCTTTCTTT. This gives the protein CASSSWGTEAFF.

This clonotype was observed at least ten times. The genes are TRBV12-3 or TRBV12-4 and TRBJ2-1, with D possibly being TRBD1 (6 bases). Trimming pared 6 bases from V and 3 bases from J, leaving 18 bases between. This CDR3 is built from 16 residues. The CDR3 reads CASSRPLGRGYNEQFF. The DNA for the CDR3 is TGTGCCAGCAGCCGTCCCCTAGGCAGGGGCTACAATGAGCAGTTCTTC.

This clonotype was counted only a few times. The rearrangement uses TRBV6-2 or TRBV6-3 and TRBJ2-2; possible D gene TRBD2, 7 bases. The CDR3 sequence is 15 residues long. The germline V gene has CDR1 MNHEY and CDR2 SVGEGT. V was shortened by 4 bases and J by 4 bases, with 13 bases between the two germline ends. CDR3 nucleotide sequence: TGTGCCAGCAGTTCGCGGGGGCAGGTCACCGGGGAGCTGTTTTTT. Translated, it gives CASSSRGQVTGELFF.

This clonotype was found many times. The rearrangement links TRBV6-2 or TRBV6-3 to TRBJ1-1; D is ambiguous. Trimming pared 4 bases from V and 2 bases from J, leaving 11 bases between. This CDR3 spans 14 amino acids. Germline V gives CDR1 MNHEY, CDR2 SVGEGT. CDR3 bases: TGTGCCAGCAGTTTTTACCCCTCAAACACTGAAGCTTTCTTT. Amino acids: CASSFYPSNTEAFF.

The V gene is TRBV4-1, the J gene TRBJ2-3, with 11 nucleotides matching TRBD2. The V and J ends lost 2 bases and 4 bases, in that order; junction bases with no gene match: 5. This CDR3 is built from 16 residues. Germline CDR1 and CDR2: MGHRA and YSYEKL. Here the CDR3 reads CASSQKKLAGADTQYF. The CDR3 DNA is TGCGCCAGCAGCCAAAAAAAACTAGCGGGGGCAGATACGCAGTATTTT.

The genes are TRBV28 and TRBJ2-1, with 7 bases aligning to TRBD2. The CDR3 covers 16 residues. Germline assignment: CDR1 MDHEN and CDR2 SYDVKM. After removal of 6 bases from V and 3 bases from J, the junction contained 11 bases not matched to a gene. The CDR3 region is CASSPIAGAYYNEQFF. DNA for the CDR3: TGTGCCAGCAGCCCCATTGCGGGAGCGTACTACAATGAGCAGTTCTTC.

This clonotype was counted many times. The chain links TRBV6-5 to TRBJ2-7; 11 nucleotides agree with TRBD2. The germline gives CDR1 MNHEY, CDR2 SVGAGI. V was pared by 5 bases and J by 3 bases, with 9 bases of the junction left unmatched. This CDR3 has 16 residues. The CDR3 region is CASSQNSGGAFYEQYF. DNA for the CDR3: TGTGCCAGCAGTCAAAATAGCGGGGGGGCTTTCTACGAGCAGTACTTC.

CDR3 amino acids: CASSIQGLTDTQYF. The CDR3 DNA sequence: TGTGCCAGCAGCATACAGGGACTCACAGATACGCAGTATTTT. The V and J genes are TRBV5-4 and TRBJ2-3, with D tentatively TRBD1 or TRBD2 (6 bases each). Trimming shortened V by 4 bases and J by 2 bases, and 11 bases separated the two germline ends. Germline-derived CDR1 and CDR2 are SGHNT and YYREEE (reference sequence). The CDR3 is 14 residues long. Looking up the rest from reference TRBV5-4 and TRBJ2-3 gives the full variable domain: ETGVTQSPTHLIKTRGQQVTLRCSSQSGHNTVSWYQQALGQGPQFIFQYYREEENGRGNFPPRFSGLQFPNYSSELNVNALELDDSALYLCASSIQGLTDTQYFGPGTRLTVL.

This clonotype was recorded at least ten times. The genes are TRBV18 and TRBJ1-5; 7 bases match TRBD1. The CDR3 totals 15 residues. CDR1 is KGHSH, CDR2 LQKENI, per germline. V trimming: 2 bases; J trimming: 5 bases; junction bases outside the gene matches: 6. CDR3 in DNA: TGTGCCAGCTCACCAACGACAGGGCGGGATCAGCCCCAGCATTTT. Its translation: CASSPTTGRDQPQHF. Combining the CDR3 with reference TRBV18 and TRBJ1-5 gives the whole variable domain NAGVMQNPRHLVRRRGQEARLRCSPMKGHSHVYWYRQLPEEGLKFMVYLQKENIIDESGMPKERFSAEFPKEGPSILRIQQVVRGDSAAYFCASSPTTGRDQPQHFGDGTRLSIL.

There are many counts of this clonotype. The chain combines TRBV28 with TRBJ1-1; no reliable D call. Germline V lookup: CDR1 MDHEN, CDR2 SYDVKM. The CDR3 contains 16 residues. V lost 7 bases and J 4 bases, leaving 22 bases between the germline ends. The CDR3 reads CASTISRRHTRTEAFF. Written as DNA, the CDR3 is TGTGCCAGCACCATTTCCCGGAGGCACACTCGCACTGAAGCTTTCTTT.

This clonotype was detected many times. This sequence joins TRBV9 and TRBJ1-1; D gene unclear. V lost 0 bases and J lost 0, with 6 bases in between. The CDR3 covers 14 residues. The germline V gene encodes CDR1 SGDLS and CDR2 YYNGEE. The CDR3 region has the DNA TGTGCCAGCAGCGTAGCCCCTCTGAACACTGAAGCTTTCTTT. Translation gives CASSVAPLNTEAFF.

This clonotype was seen a few times. The V and J genes are TRBV5-4 and TRBJ2-5; D is perhaps TRBD2 (6 bases). The V gene lost 3 bases and the J gene lost 5 bases, with 11 bases spanning the gap. CDR3 length: 13 amino acids. Germline loops: CDR1 SGHNT, CDR2 YYREEE (reference sequence). The CDR3 here is CASSSKAGETQYF. CDR3 sequence (DNA): TGTGCCAGCAGCTCTAAGGCGGGGGAGACCCAGTACTTC. The full variable domain, with the rest looked up from reference TRBV5-4 and TRBJ2-5, is ETGVTQSPTHLIKTRGQQVTLRCSSQSGHNTVSWYQQALGQGPQFIFQYYREEENGRGNFPPRFSGLQFPNYSSELNVNALELDDSALYLCASSSKAGETQYFGPGTRLLVL.

The V gene is TRBV20-1, the J gene TRBJ2-7, with D unclear. CDR1 is DFQATT and CDR2 is SNEGSKA in the germline V gene (reference sequence). The CDR3 length is 11 residues. With 1 base removed from V and 2 bases from J, the gap between germline ends came to 3 bases. CDR3 DNA sequence: TGCAGTGCTAGAGGCGCCTACGAGCAGTACTTC. Protein product: CSARGAYEQYF.

In its sample, this clonotype was seen many times. The V and J genes are TRBV9 and TRBJ2-2; 9 bases agree with TRBD2. With V trimmed by 0 bases and J by 6 bases, 9 bases remained unmatched. The CDR3 consists of 17 residues. Germline CDR1 reads SGDLS; CDR2 reads YYNGEE. Here the CDR3 reads CASSVAAGGRSAGELFF. CDR3 coding DNA: TGTGCCAGCAGCGTAGCGGCGGGGGGGCGTTCAGCCGGGGAGCTGTTTTTT.

This clonotype has a count of ten or more. The rearrangement joins TRBV5-1 to TRBJ2-7; TRBD1 agrees at 9 bases. Germline CDR1 reads SGHRS; CDR2 reads YFSETQ. The CDR3 is 15 amino acids. Trimming removed 2 bases from V and 0 bases from J; junction bases left unmatched: 3. CDR3 amino acids: CASSFGTGRSYEQYF. CDR3 nucleotides: TGCGCCAGCAGCTTCGGGACAGGGCGCTCCTACGAGCAGTACTTC.

This clonotype was observed at least ten times. The CDR3 nucleotides are TGTGCCAGCAGCTTGGGACTAGGCAATCAGCCCCAGCATTTT. Translating gives CASSLGLGNQPQHF. The chain combines TRBV5-5 with TRBJ1-5; the D is unclear. This CDR3 is built from 14 residues. Germline CDR1 reads SGHKS; CDR2 reads YYEKEE (reference sequence). V was pared by 0 bases and J by 2 bases, with 6 bases between.

Worth noting for this clonotype: This may stem from a read error, because a much larger clone lies one nucleotide away. The genes are TRBV7-2 and TRBJ1-5, with unresolved D. Germline V gene lookup returns CDR1 SGHTA and CDR2 FQGNSA. The CDR3 is 13 residues long. CDR3 loop: CATSQVRDQPKHF. Written as DNA, the CDR3 is TGTGCCACGAGTCAGGTACGGGATCAGCCCAAGCATTTT.

This clonotype was counted only a few times. The genes are TRBV3-1 and TRBJ1-1; D remains unclear. V dropped 4 bases and J dropped 7 bases, with 10 bases sitting between them. Germline V lookup: CDR1 LGHDT, CDR2 YNNKEL (reference sequence). This CDR3 region has 12 residues. The CDR3 reads CASSPSLGEAFF. CDR3 nucleotides: TGTGCCAGCAGCCCCAGCCTTGGTGAAGCTTTCTTT.

This clonotype occurred many times. This chain links TRBV5-1 with TRBJ2-1; the match to TRBD2 covers 8 bases. The CDR3 contains 15 residues. Trimming removed 6 bases from V and 1 base from J; junction bases left unmatched: 6. Germline CDR1 is SGHRS and CDR2 is YFSETQ. The DNA of the CDR3 is TGCGCCAGCACCCCCACTAGCGGATCCTACAATGAGCAGTTCTTC. As protein: CASTPTSGSYNEQFF.